Listed below are T cell receptor beta chains from one sample, sequenced in a study of control samples from healthy donors and cancer patients. Some clones are missing from TCRdb's copy, which holds only in-frame ones; the method was immunoSEQ multiplex PCR. The sample has some 13,000 clones, roughly 94% seen once. Sample: PBMCs. These receptor sequences come from a man between 65 and 79 years old with head and neck cancer. Each CDR3 is given with its conserved first and last residue. Fields, in order: CDR3 protein, CDR3 DNA, CDR3 length, D gene, J gene, clone size, V gene. The D gene is left open where the match is weak. Clone size is shown for a subset of rows, as once, few, many or a class of expanded clone.

CDR3 protein: CVSSPGRNRGNTIYF
CDR3 DNA: TGCGTCAGCAGCCCCGGACGGAACCGAGGAAACACCATATATTTT
CDR3 length: 15
D gene: -
J gene: TRBJ1-3
clone size: -
V gene: TRBV5-1

CDR3 protein: CASSSQETQYF
CDR3 DNA: TGCGCCAGCAGCTCGCAAGAGACCCAGTACTTC
CDR3 length: 11
D gene: -
J gene: TRBJ2-5
clone size: -
V gene: TRBV5-1

CDR3 protein: CASSLDSGANVLTF
CDR3 DNA: TGCGCCAGCAGCCTCGACTCTGGGGCCAACGTCCTGACTTTC
CDR3 length: 14
D gene: -
J gene: TRBJ2-6
clone size: -
V gene: TRBV5-1

CDR3 protein: CASSRIRPTDTQYF
CDR3 DNA: TGTGCCAGCAGCCGAATTAGGCCCACAGATACGCAGTATTTT
CDR3 length: 14
D gene: -
J gene: TRBJ2-3
clone size: -
V gene: TRBV13

CDR3 protein: CATGTTIYEQYF
CDR3 DNA: TGTGCCACCGGGACTACGATATACGAGCAGTACTTC
CDR3 length: 12
D gene: TRBD2
J gene: TRBJ2-7
clone size: once
V gene: TRBV28

CDR3 protein: CASSPLGTGELFF
CDR3 DNA: TGTGCCAGCAGCCCGCTGGGCACCGGGGAGCTGTTTTTT
CDR3 length: 13
D gene: -
J gene: TRBJ2-2
clone size: -
V gene: TRBV3-1/TRBV3-2

CDR3 protein: CASSLGVENSPLHF
CDR3 DNA: TGTGCCAGCTCGCTAGGAGTGGAGAATTCACCCCTCCACTTT
CDR3 length: 14
D gene: -
J gene: TRBJ1-6
clone size: -
V gene: TRBV18

CDR3 protein: CASSATTGPDTQYF
CDR3 DNA: TGTGCCAGCAGCGCGACAACCGGTCCAGATACGCAGTATTTT
CDR3 length: 14
D gene: -
J gene: TRBJ2-3
clone size: -
V gene: TRBV7-7

CDR3 protein: CSVEGGSGGYTF
CDR3 DNA: TGCAGCGTTGAGGGGGGCTCGGGTGGCTACACCTTC
CDR3 length: 12
D gene: -
J gene: TRBJ1-2
clone size: -
V gene: TRBV29-1

CDR3 protein: CASSPMGAGTDTQYF
CDR3 DNA: TGTGCCAGCAGCCCCATGGGAGCGGGCACAGATACGCAGTATTTT
CDR3 length: 15
D gene: -
J gene: TRBJ2-3
clone size: -
V gene: TRBV7-3

CDR3 protein: CASSYLTGRKAGELFF
CDR3 DNA: TGTGCCAGCAGCTACCTAACAGGGCGTAAGGCCGGGGAGCTGTTTTTT
CDR3 length: 16
D gene: -
J gene: TRBJ2-2
clone size: -
V gene: TRBV7-9

CDR3 protein: CASTLLFGVEADTQYF
CDR3 DNA: TGTGCCAGCACCCTTCTTTTTGGGGTTGAGGCAGATACGCAGTATTTT
CDR3 length: 16
D gene: -
J gene: TRBJ2-3
clone size: -
V gene: TRBV5-6

CDR3 protein: CASSRSGPYEQYF
CDR3 DNA: TGTGCCAGCAGTAGGTCGGGCCCCTACGAGCAGTACTTC
CDR3 length: 13
D gene: -
J gene: TRBJ2-7
clone size: -
V gene: TRBV27

CDR3 protein: CASSPTSASYNEQFF
CDR3 DNA: TGTGCCAGCAGTCCTACTAGCGCGTCCTACAATGAGCAGTTCTTC
CDR3 length: 15
D gene: TRBD2
J gene: TRBJ2-1
clone size: -
V gene: TRBV27

CDR3 protein: CASTAGTSGGIHEQFF
CDR3 DNA: TGTGCCAGCACCGCCGGGACTAGCGGGGGGATCCATGAGCAGTTCTTC
CDR3 length: 16
D gene: TRBD2
J gene: TRBJ2-1
clone size: -
V gene: TRBV6-6

CDR3 protein: CAISQVGDYGYTF
CDR3 DNA: TGTGCCATCAGTCAAGTAGGGGACTATGGCTACACCTTC
CDR3 length: 13
D gene: -
J gene: TRBJ1-2
clone size: -
V gene: TRBV10-3

CDR3 protein: CASGFSPKQPSNQPQHF
CDR3 DNA: TGTGCTAGTGGTTTCTCCCCAAAGCAACCTAGCAATCAGCCCCAGCATTTT
CDR3 length: 17
D gene: -
J gene: TRBJ1-5
clone size: -
V gene: TRBV12-5

CDR3 protein: CASSGGAGVSNQPQHF
CDR3 DNA: TGTGCCAGCAGTGGGGGGGCAGGGGTCAGCAATCAGCCCCAGCATTTT
CDR3 length: 16
D gene: -
J gene: TRBJ1-5
clone size: -
V gene: TRBV6-1

CDR3 protein: CATSDGEEQFF
CDR3 DNA: TGTGCCACCAGTGATGGGGAAGAGCAGTTCTTC
CDR3 length: 11
D gene: -
J gene: TRBJ2-1
clone size: few
V gene: TRBV24-1

CDR3 protein: CATRREGYTF
CDR3 DNA: TGTGCCACCCGCCGGGAGGGCTACACCTTC
CDR3 length: 10
D gene: -
J gene: TRBJ1-2
clone size: -
V gene: TRBV19

CDR3 protein: CASKDRGRDEQYF
CDR3 DNA: TGTGCCAGCAAGGACAGGGGGCGAGACGAGCAGTACTTC
CDR3 length: 13
D gene: TRBD1
J gene: TRBJ2-7
clone size: -
V gene: TRBV12-3/TRBV12-4

CDR3 protein: CASSTQGLAGGSYEQYF
CDR3 DNA: TGTGCCAGTAGTACCCAGGGGCTAGCGGGAGGATCCTACGAGCAGTACTTC
CDR3 length: 17
D gene: TRBD2
J gene: TRBJ2-7
clone size: -
V gene: TRBV19

CDR3 protein: CASSDPRRAYEQYF
CDR3 DNA: TGTGCCAGCAGTGATCCCCGGCGCGCCTACGAGCAGTACTTC
CDR3 length: 14
D gene: -
J gene: TRBJ2-7
clone size: once
V gene: TRBV25-1

CDR3 protein: CATSDQLNTGELFF
CDR3 DNA: TGTGCCACCAGTGATCAGCTGAACACCGGGGAGCTGTTTTTT
CDR3 length: 14
D gene: -
J gene: TRBJ2-2
clone size: -
V gene: TRBV24-1

CDR3 protein: CASSPLEGGNTEAFF
CDR3 DNA: TGCGCCAGCAGCCCACTAGAGGGCGGCAACACTGAAGCTTTCTTT
CDR3 length: 15
D gene: -
J gene: TRBJ1-1
clone size: -
V gene: TRBV5-1

CDR3 protein: CASSRDSQYQETQYF
CDR3 DNA: TGTGCCAGCAGCCGGGACAGCCAGTACCAAGAGACCCAGTACTTC
CDR3 length: 15
D gene: TRBD1
J gene: TRBJ2-5
clone size: -
V gene: TRBV5-4

CDR3 protein: CASSQEGSGTDTQYF
CDR3 DNA: TGCGCCAGCAGCCAAGAGGGGAGTGGCACAGATACGCAGTATTTT
CDR3 length: 15
D gene: -
J gene: TRBJ2-3
clone size: -
V gene: TRBV4-1

CDR3 protein: CASSQDGGRQPQHF
CDR3 DNA: TGTGCCAGCAGCCAAGATGGGGGACGTCAGCCCCAGCATTTT
CDR3 length: 14
D gene: -
J gene: TRBJ1-5
clone size: once
V gene: TRBV3-1/TRBV3-2

CDR3 protein: CSVARGGGAEAFF
CDR3 DNA: TGCAGCGTTGCCAGGGGGGGAGGAGCTGAAGCTTTCTTT
CDR3 length: 13
D gene: TRBD1
J gene: TRBJ1-1
clone size: -
V gene: TRBV29-1

CDR3 protein: CASSPRQGAWEQYF
CDR3 DNA: TGCGCCAGCAGCCCCCGACAGGGGGCGTGGGAGCAGTACTTC
CDR3 length: 14
D gene: TRBD1
J gene: TRBJ2-7
clone size: -
V gene: TRBV5-1

CDR3 protein: CASSESLAGEQYF
CDR3 DNA: TGCGCCAGCAGTGAGTCCCTAGCAGGCGAGCAGTACTTC
CDR3 length: 13
D gene: -
J gene: TRBJ2-7
clone size: -
V gene: TRBV10-1

CDR3 protein: CAWRAGGRADTQYF
CDR3 DNA: TGTGCCTGGAGAGCGGGGGGGAGGGCAGATACGCAGTATTTT
CDR3 length: 14
D gene: TRBD2
J gene: TRBJ2-3
clone size: -
V gene: TRBV30

CDR3 protein: CASSASYNEQFF
CDR3 DNA: TGTGCCAGCAGCGCCTCCTACAATGAGCAGTTCTTC
CDR3 length: 12
D gene: -
J gene: TRBJ2-1
clone size: -
V gene: TRBV7-3

CDR3 protein: CASSVREGDTQYF
CDR3 DNA: TGTGCCAGTAGTGTCAGGGAGGGAGATACGCAGTATTTT
CDR3 length: 13
D gene: TRBD2
J gene: TRBJ2-3
clone size: -
V gene: TRBV19

CDR3 protein: CASSEMLATEAFF
CDR3 DNA: TGTGCCAGCAGTGAAATGTTGGCCACTGAAGCTTTCTTT
CDR3 length: 13
D gene: -
J gene: TRBJ1-1
clone size: -
V gene: TRBV2